These T cell receptor beta chains were read from a single sample in a study of blood T cell repertoires in COVID-19. The table came from immunoSEQ multiplex PCR; TCRdb's copy has only in-frame clones and leaves some out. Of 350,000 to 500,000 clones listed, approximately 91% were seen once; the top ten hold around 1.5%. Sequenced sample: PBMCs or T cells enriched from blood (not recorded which). The source of these receptors is a young woman who had been exposed to COVID-19. Each CDR3 is given with its conserved first and last residue. D genes are given only for firm matches. Size is stated for part of the rows, as once, few or many counts, or as a class when the clone is expanded.

CDR3 DNA	CDR3 protein	D gene	J gene	clone size	CDR3 length	V gene
TGTGCCAGCAGGGAAACAGGGGGAAGGAATCAGCCCCAGCATTTT	CASRETGGRNQPQHF	TRBD1	TRBJ1-5	NA	15	TRBV2
TGCGCCAGCAGCTTTGGCGGGAGCGGGTACGAGCAGTACTTC	CASSFGGSGYEQYF	TRBD2	TRBJ2-7	NA	14	TRBV5-1
TGTGCCAGCAGTCTCCCCTACGAGCAGTACTTC	CASSLPYEQYF	NA	TRBJ2-7	NA	11	TRBV27
TGTGCCAGCTCAGCAGACTTGGCATCGACAGATACGCAGTATTTT	CASSADLASTDTQYF	NA	TRBJ2-3	NA	15	TRBV18
TGTGCCACCAGTGACCCTGGACTAGCGGGACCTAACAATGAGCAGTTCTTC	CATSDPGLAGPNNEQFF	TRBD2	TRBJ2-1	NA	17	TRBV24-1
TGCAGTGCTAGTTACCGGGACTCCGAGTACTTC	CSASYRDSEYF	NA	TRBJ2-5	NA	11	TRBV20-1
TGTGCCAGTAGCATCCAGGGACAGGGATCCTACGAGCAGTACTTC	CASSIQGQGSYEQYF	TRBD1	TRBJ2-7	NA	15	TRBV19
TGTGCCAGCAGCTTATCCGGGGGGGCGGTGAGCTACACCTTC	CASSLSGGAVSYTF	NA	TRBJ1-2	NA	14	TRBV11-2
TGTGCCAGCAGTTTAACGTCCGCCCAGGTGAACACTGAAGCTTTCTTT	CASSLTSAQVNTEAFF	NA	TRBJ1-1	few	16	TRBV28
TGTGCCAGCAGCTTGGGTCAGGGGTCTTTAGCAGATACGCAGTATTTT	CASSLGQGSLADTQYF	NA	TRBJ2-3	once	16	TRBV5-4
TGCAGTGCTAGGACAACCTACGAGCAGTACTTC	CSARTTYEQYF	NA	TRBJ2-7	NA	11	TRBV20-1
TGTGCCAGCAGTACCCCGGACAGATTGAATGAAAAACTGTTTTTT	CASSTPDRLNEKLFF	NA	TRBJ1-4	NA	15	TRBV28
TGTGCCAGCAGCTTGATGGGACTAGCGGGGTTGGGTGAGCAGTTCTTC	CASSLMGLAGLGEQFF	TRBD2	TRBJ2-1	NA	16	TRBV5-4
TGTGCCAGCAGCTTAGGGACTTACTCCTACAATGAGCAGTTCTTC	CASSLGTYSYNEQFF	NA	TRBJ2-1	NA	15	TRBV11-3
TGTGCCACCAGTGAGGTGAACTCCTATGGCTACACCTTC	CATSEVNSYGYTF	NA	TRBJ1-2	NA	13	TRBV24-1
TGTGCCAGCAGCTTAGATCTCGGACAGGGAGGAACCGGGGAGCTGTTTTTT	CASSLDLGQGGTGELFF	TRBD1	TRBJ2-2	NA	17	TRBV11-3
TGTGCCAGCAGTTCAGTAGGGACTAGCATTCAAGAGACCCAGTACTTC	CASSSVGTSIQETQYF	TRBD2	TRBJ2-5	NA	16	TRBV28
TGCGCCAGCAGCCAAGCTAGCGGGGTAATCAATGAGCAGTTCTTC	CASSQASGVINEQFF	TRBD2	TRBJ2-1	NA	15	TRBV4-1
TGTGCCAGCAGTTTATCGGGGGGAGGCCGCAATCAGCCCCAGCATTTT	CASSLSGGGRNQPQHF	NA	TRBJ1-5	NA	16	TRBV28
TGCAGCGTTGAGGGGGACAGGGGGTCCTACGAGCAGTACTTC	CSVEGDRGSYEQYF	TRBD1	TRBJ2-7	NA	14	TRBV29-1
TGTGCCAGCAGTGGCGGGACAGTTACTTCCTACGAGCAGTACTTC	CASSGGTVTSYEQYF	NA	TRBJ2-7	NA	15	TRBV25-1
TGTGCCAGTAGTATAGATTCGGGAGGTTGGACTGAAGCTTTCTTT	CASSIDSGGWTEAFF	NA	TRBJ1-1	once	15	TRBV19
TGTGCCAGCAGCTTGGAACAGGGGGATCAGCCCCAGCATTTT	CASSLEQGDQPQHF	TRBD1	TRBJ1-5	NA	14	TRBV5-5
TGTGCCAGCGGGGACAGGGGGAGAAATCAGCCCCAGCATTTT	CASGDRGRNQPQHF	TRBD1	TRBJ1-5	NA	14	TRBV27
TGTGCCAGTAGTATAGTCGTGGGGCTAGCGGAACTAGCCAAAAACATTCAGTACTTC	CASSIVVGLAELAKNIQYF	TRBD2	TRBJ2-4	NA	19	TRBV19
TGTGCCAGCAGGCTCCCCGGGGGGAACTATGGCTACACCTTC	CASRLPGGNYGYTF	NA	TRBJ1-2	NA	14	TRBV28
TGTGCCTGGAGTTCAATGAGTCAGCCCCAGCATTTT	CAWSSMSQPQHF	NA	TRBJ1-5	NA	12	TRBV30
TGCAGTGCTAGAGGTCTAGAAAAACTGTTTTTT	CSARGLEKLFF	NA	TRBJ1-4	once	11	TRBV20-1
TGTGCCAGCAGCTTTCCGGGGAACTATGGCTACACCTTC	CASSFPGNYGYTF	NA	TRBJ1-2	NA	13	TRBV5-8
TGCGCCAGCAGTGAGTCTGGAGGGAACGAGCAGTACTTC	CASSESGGNEQYF	NA	TRBJ2-7	NA	13	TRBV10-1
TGTGCCAGCAGTCATGAAGGGACTAGCGACTTCACCGGGGAGCTGTTTTTT	CASSHEGTSDFTGELFF	TRBD2	TRBJ2-2	few	17	TRBV6-6
TGTGCCAGCAGCCAAGCCCGGTCCCCTTACAATGAGCAGTTCTTC	CASSQARSPYNEQFF	NA	TRBJ2-1	NA	15	TRBV14
TGTGCCAGCAGTTCAGGGGGCGCTGGGAACACTGAAGCTTTCTTT	CASSSGGAGNTEAFF	TRBD1	TRBJ1-1	once	15	TRBV6-2/TRBV6-3
TGTGCCAGCAGCCGGGACAGGGCGAACACTGAAGCTTTCTTT	CASSRDRANTEAFF	TRBD1	TRBJ1-1	many	14	TRBV6-4
TGTGCCAGCAGTTTATCTACCGGGAACGAGCAGTACTTC	CASSLSTGNEQYF	NA	TRBJ2-7	NA	13	TRBV28
TGTGCCAGCAGCTACACTAGCTGGGGATCCTACGAGCAGTACTTC	CASSYTSWGSYEQYF	NA	TRBJ2-7	NA	15	TRBV11-2
TGCGCCAGCAGCCAAGATAGACTAGCGGGGGGGCTCTCCTACGAGCAGTACTTC	CASSQDRLAGGLSYEQYF	TRBD2	TRBJ2-7	once	18	TRBV4-3
TGTGCCAGCAGGAGCCGGGACAGGGGAGGTATAGGAGAGACCCAGTACTTC	CASRSRDRGGIGETQYF	TRBD1	TRBJ2-5	few	17	TRBV2
TGTGCCAGCACCGCGGGGGGTTGGGATGAGCAGTTCTTC	CASTAGGWDEQFF	TRBD2	TRBJ2-1	NA	13	TRBV28
TGTGCCAGCAGCACCCCGACTAGCGGGGTCTACAATGAGCAGTTCTTC	CASSTPTSGVYNEQFF	TRBD2	TRBJ2-1	NA	16	TRBV3-1/TRBV3-2
TGTGCCAGCAGCTCCCTCAAACAGGTTTTAAATCAACCCCTCCACTTT	CASSSLKQVLNQPLHF	NA	TRBJ1-6	NA	16	TRBV28
TGTGCCAGTAAGGCGGGGAGCTCTGGGGCCAACGTCCTGACTTTC	CASKAGSSGANVLTF	NA	TRBJ2-6	NA	15	TRBV19
TGTGCCAGCAGTTATTTGGTAGCGGGGGGCTACGAGCAGTACTTC	CASSYLVAGGYEQYF	TRBD2	TRBJ2-7	NA	15	TRBV6-5
TGTGCCAGCACCAGAGCGTCGCGGGGGGGCGATGAGCAGTTCTTC	CASTRASRGGDEQFF	TRBD2	TRBJ2-1	NA	15	TRBV9
TGTGCCAGCAGTCGCCGACAGGGAAATTACAATCAGCCCCAGCATTTT	CASSRRQGNYNQPQHF	TRBD1	TRBJ1-5	NA	16	TRBV28